Listed below are T cell receptor beta chains from one sample, sequenced in a study of beta chain features in type 1 diabetes. Clones were read by immunoSEQ multiplex PCR, and TCRdb kept only the in-frame ones, dropping some. The table includes 300,000 to 350,000 clones, 15% to 20% detected once. The specimen sequenced was naive CD4+ T cells from blood. The origin of the receptors is a woman between 18 and 30 years old in good health. The CDR3 runs from the conserved cysteine through the conserved F or W. D genes are given only for firm matches. Only part of the rows carry a size: once, few, many, or a class if the clone is expanded.

j_gene: TRBJ2-7
v_gene: TRBV5-1
d_gene: TRBD1
abundance: .
CDR3aa: CASSLASNGAGGQYF
CDR3nt: TGCGCCAGCAGCTTGGCCTCAAATGGGGCAGGGGGCCAGTACTTC

j_gene: TRBJ2-7
v_gene: TRBV7-2
d_gene: TRBD2
abundance: .
CDR3aa: CASSFSGGIYEQYF
CDR3nt: TGTGCCAGCAGCTTTTCGGGGGGGATCTACGAGCAGTACTTC

j_gene: TRBJ2-5
v_gene: TRBV10-3
d_gene: TRBD1
abundance: .
CDR3aa: CAISGRQGRETQYF
CDR3nt: TGTGCCATCAGTGGGAGACAGGGCCGGGAGACCCAGTACTTC

j_gene: TRBJ1-1
v_gene: TRBV2
d_gene: TRBD1
abundance: few
CDR3aa: CASVDRGRVTEAFF
CDR3nt: TGTGCCAGCGTGGACAGGGGTAGGGTGACTGAAGCTTTCTTT

j_gene: TRBJ1-2
v_gene: TRBV2
d_gene: .
abundance: few
CDR3aa: CASSQEQGTTGYTF
CDR3nt: TGTGCCAGCAGTCAGGAACAGGGTACAACTGGCTACACCTTC

j_gene: TRBJ1-4
v_gene: TRBV5-1
d_gene: .
abundance: .
CDR3aa: CASSLGGLSNEKLFF
CDR3nt: TGCGCCAGCAGCTTGGGGGGACTGTCTAACGAAAAACTGTTTTTT

j_gene: TRBJ2-5
v_gene: TRBV18
d_gene: TRBD1
abundance: .
CDR3aa: CASSPGTGLETQYF
CDR3nt: TGTGCCAGCTCACCAGGGACAGGGCTAGAGACCCAGTACTTC

j_gene: TRBJ2-3
v_gene: TRBV27
d_gene: TRBD1
abundance: few
CDR3aa: CASSWDRGPPDTQYF
CDR3nt: TGTGCCAGCAGTTGGGACAGGGGTCCCCCAGATACGCAGTATTTT

j_gene: TRBJ2-3
v_gene: TRBV9
d_gene: TRBD2
abundance: .
CDR3aa: CASSPTRASGVTDTQYF
CDR3nt: TGTGCCAGCAGCCCAACGAGGGCTAGCGGGGTCACAGATACGCAGTATTTT

j_gene: TRBJ1-2
v_gene: TRBV7-9
d_gene: .
abundance: .
CDR3aa: CASSSYDRTNYGYTF
CDR3nt: TGTGCCAGCAGCTCATACGACAGAACTAACTATGGCTACACCTTC

j_gene: TRBJ2-3
v_gene: TRBV30
d_gene: TRBD1
abundance: .
CDR3aa: CAWSRQGEDTQYF
CDR3nt: TGTGCCTGGAGTAGGCAGGGGGAAGATACGCAGTATTTT

j_gene: TRBJ1-2
v_gene: TRBV4-2
d_gene: .
abundance: .
CDR3aa: CASSQAGWGPYGYTF
CDR3nt: TGTGCCAGCAGCCAAGCCGGGTGGGGCCCCTATGGCTACACCTTC

j_gene: TRBJ2-1
v_gene: TRBV4-1
d_gene: TRBD2
abundance: few
CDR3aa: CASSQGLRGRGNEQFF
CDR3nt: TGCGCCAGCAGCCAAGGCCTAAGAGGGAGGGGAAATGAGCAGTTCTTC

j_gene: TRBJ1-1
v_gene: TRBV5-1
d_gene: TRBD1
abundance: few
CDR3aa: CASSLGQANTEAFF
CDR3nt: TGCGCCAGCAGCCTGGGACAGGCGAACACTGAAGCTTTCTTT

j_gene: TRBJ1-2
v_gene: TRBV30
d_gene: TRBD1
abundance: .
CDR3aa: CASITGGGNYGYTF
CDR3nt: TGTGCCTCCATAACAGGGGGCGGTAACTATGGCTACACCTTC

j_gene: TRBJ2-7
v_gene: TRBV30
d_gene: .
abundance: .
CDR3aa: CAWAAKHLGTQKASEQYF
CDR3nt: TGTGCCTGGGCAGCCAAGCACCTCGGGACACAGAAGGCTAGCGAGCAGTACTTC

j_gene: TRBJ2-7
v_gene: TRBV10-3
d_gene: TRBD1
abundance: .
CDR3aa: CAIRTGVSYEQYF
CDR3nt: TGTGCCATCAGGACAGGGGTTTCCTACGAGCAGTACTTC

j_gene: TRBJ1-1
v_gene: TRBV30
d_gene: TRBD1
abundance: few
CDR3aa: CAWHRGMNTEAFF
CDR3nt: TGTGCCTGGCACAGGGGCATGAACACTGAAGCTTTCTTT

j_gene: TRBJ2-5
v_gene: TRBV5-1
d_gene: TRBD2
abundance: .
CDR3aa: CASSALPGGGQETQYF
CDR3nt: TGCGCCAGCAGCGCTTTACCTGGGGGGGGCCAAGAGACCCAGTACTTC

j_gene: TRBJ2-5
v_gene: TRBV5-1
d_gene: .
abundance: .
CDR3aa: CASSFPSETQYF
CDR3nt: TGCGCCAGCAGCTTCCCGTCCGAGACCCAGTACTTC

j_gene: TRBJ1-2
v_gene: TRBV5-1
d_gene: .
abundance: few
CDR3aa: CASSFRGRDGYTF
CDR3nt: TGCGCCAGCAGCTTTCGGGGAAGGGATGGCTACACCTTC

j_gene: TRBJ2-7
v_gene: TRBV29-1
d_gene: .
abundance: .
CDR3aa: CSVDFGRTYEQYF
CDR3nt: TGCAGCGTTGATTTTGGCAGGACCTACGAGCAGTACTTC

j_gene: TRBJ2-3
v_gene: TRBV9
d_gene: TRBD2
abundance: few
CDR3aa: CASSVSGADTQYF
CDR3nt: TGTGCCAGCAGCGTGAGCGGGGCAGATACGCAGTATTTT

j_gene: TRBJ1-2
v_gene: TRBV20-1
d_gene: .
abundance: few
CDR3aa: CSAKTAAGYTF
CDR3nt: TGCAGTGCTAAGACCGCGGCTGGCTACACCTTC

j_gene: TRBJ1-5
v_gene: TRBV7-2
d_gene: .
abundance: .
CDR3aa: CASSFTAAQPQHF
CDR3nt: TGTGCCAGCAGCTTTACAGCGGCGCAGCCCCAGCATTTT

j_gene: TRBJ2-7
v_gene: TRBV7-2
d_gene: TRBD1
abundance: few
CDR3aa: CASSLAQGTYEQYF
CDR3nt: TGTGCCAGCAGCTTAGCACAGGGGACCTACGAGCAGTACTTC

j_gene: TRBJ2-1
v_gene: TRBV25-1
d_gene: .
abundance: few
CDR3aa: CASSESGSYNEQFF
CDR3nt: TGTGCCAGCAGTGAAAGCGGCTCCTACAATGAGCAGTTCTTC

j_gene: TRBJ2-3
v_gene: TRBV7-2
d_gene: .
abundance: few
CDR3aa: CASSSRDSSTDTQYF
CDR3nt: TGTGCCAGCAGCTCCCGGGATTCTAGCACAGATACGCAGTATTTT

j_gene: TRBJ2-7
v_gene: TRBV7-2
d_gene: .
abundance: few
CDR3aa: CASRTIHEQYF
CDR3nt: TGTGCCAGCAGAACTATCCACGAGCAGTACTTC

j_gene: TRBJ2-7
v_gene: TRBV18
d_gene: TRBD1
abundance: .
CDR3aa: CASSEQGAYEQYF
CDR3nt: TGTGCCAGCTCAGAACAGGGGGCCTACGAGCAGTACTTC

j_gene: TRBJ1-1
v_gene: TRBV6-5
d_gene: TRBD1
abundance: few
CDR3aa: CASSWGPGGGTEAFF
CDR3nt: TGTGCCAGCAGTTGGGGGCCAGGGGGTGGTACTGAAGCTTTCTTT

j_gene: TRBJ2-3
v_gene: TRBV11-3
d_gene: TRBD2
abundance: .
CDR3aa: CASSFRRESGTDTQYF
CDR3nt: TGTGCCAGCAGCTTCAGGCGGGAGAGCGGGACAGATACGCAGTATTTT